Sequencing of this T cell receptor (beta chain) was carried out in a study of Graves' ophthalmopathy and Graves' hyperthyroidism (dated by TCRdb to between 2017 and 2018). For the study in its entirety: Peripheral blood was collected at initial diagnosis, prior to any treatment. The study used signatures of the TCR beta repertoire to tell Graves' ophthalmopathy apart from Graves' hyperthyroidism and to predict which patients would progress to ophthalmopathy. In total, approximately 140 blood samples were TCR-sequenced: approximately 40 ophthalmopathy, around 75 hyperthyroidism and some 17 hyperthyroidism-to-ophthalmopathy patients. To explore V-J signatures distinguishing ophthalmopathy from hyperthyroidism, a discovery set of around 100 patients (about 44 ophthalmopathy, 57 stable hyperthyroidism) was enrolled. For independent validation, a separate cohort was made up of about 18 hyperthyroidism patients plus 17 patients who later progressed from hyperthyroidism to ophthalmopathy. In over 5 hyperthyroidism patients, the T-cell repertoire of thyroid tissue was compared with the T-cell repertoire of blood. Following sample collection, hyperthyroidism patients were given methimazole at a starting dose of 30 mg daily, and ophthalmopathy patients were given high-dose intravenous methylprednisolone. For training and testing, the 100 or so patients in the discovery cohort were randomly divided in a 7:3 ratio.

As to this clonotype: Its binding antigen is unknown. No quality values exist for individual bases; no much larger clone is one base distant.

Study-wide conclusions, independent of this receptor: Among expanded thyroid clonotypes with frequency above 0.001, most also showed up in blood, which suggests that blood repertoires may reflect the thyroid immune response. In validation, the model predicted ophthalmopathy progression with 70.59% sensitivity and roughly 72% specificity; 12 predicted patients were CT-confirmed with GO in a median of approximately 6.2 months. Sample size was not predetermined statistically, and investigators were not blinded to group allocation. In cross-validation, the 13-signature model distinguished ophthalmopathy from stable hyperthyroidism with around 90% sensitivity and around 83% specificity, while in the test set the corresponding values were about 80% and 75%.

The V end gives up 3 bases and the J end 4 bases, leaving 3 bases in the junction not matched to a gene. CDR1 and CDR2 are read off the germline V gene (reference sequence) as DFQATT and SNEGSKA. Inclusive of the bounding cysteine and phenylalanine, the CDR3 is 14 residues long. Of the read, only the CDR3 DNA is kept; its 42 bases are in frame from base 1. TCR beta CDR3 regions were amplified from RNA transcripts for repertoire sequencing. The first round of RT-PCR was done with HTBI primers and the Qiagen OneStep RT-PCR kit, and was followed by a second round of multiplex PCR, then size selection and purification. The libraries underwent paired-end sequencing with 100 bp reads on an Illumina HiSeq2000. In the original analysis: SOAPnuke was used to process the reads, removing any read that contained adapters or uncalled bases, had a mean Phred below 15, or lacked an exact match to the constant primer or identifier. High-quality paired reads were merged with COPE v1.2.5. Each unique nucleotide sequence was defined as a clonotype, and clonotypes were aligned to IMGT TRB V, D and J references with MiTCR v1.1. Only V-J combinations with frequency above 0.0001 were analysed, covering around 99% of repertoires. For each V-J combination, a TCR clonal expansion and chaos score was defined as F50 clonal expansion divided by the chaos observed in the TCRdist matrix. Welch's t-statistics and random forest were used to reduce the features to 10 to 15 V-J combinations, which were then used as input to a naive Bayes classifier. The similarity between thyroid and blood repertoires was quantified using the Morisita-Horn index. TCRdb passed the public sequencing reads through fastp at Q25 and MiXCR, retaining productive beta sequences. For every CDR3 protein sequence, its rows merge into one entry that carries the most common genes and DNA. What appears here as the V and J calls and clone size reflects TCRdb's work, not the paper's. Present in this sample are about 380,000 distinct CDR3 sequences, 15% of which were seen just once. The ten largest account for about 7.3% of the sample.

Hyperthyroidism was defined as stable when no progression to ophthalmopathy occurred within 18 months of follow-up. Hyperthyroidism patients were newly diagnosed, with disease duration under 2 months, and aged 18 to 65 years. Patients with other autoimmune diseases, uncontrolled infections, pregnancy or lactation were excluded from the study. Clinical symptoms, serum thyroxine, TRAb, thyroid ultrasound and orbital computed tomography formed the basis of the diagnosis. Ficoll-Paque density gradient centrifugation was used to isolate PBMCs from around 10 ml of fresh peripheral blood. Trizol reagent was used to extract the total RNA, and its quality was then checked on an Agilent 2100 Bioanalyzer.

This receptor chain uses TRBV20-1 and TRBJ1-6; the junction holds 7 bases that match TRBD1. The sequenced sample was peripheral blood. This receptor was identified in a woman under 30 with stable Graves' hyperthyroidism. Donor details come from another sample of the same person, matched by shared clones. The nucleotide sequence is TGCAGTGCTAGTATGGGACAGTATAATTCACCCCTCCACTTT. Its protein is CSASMGQYNSPLHF.